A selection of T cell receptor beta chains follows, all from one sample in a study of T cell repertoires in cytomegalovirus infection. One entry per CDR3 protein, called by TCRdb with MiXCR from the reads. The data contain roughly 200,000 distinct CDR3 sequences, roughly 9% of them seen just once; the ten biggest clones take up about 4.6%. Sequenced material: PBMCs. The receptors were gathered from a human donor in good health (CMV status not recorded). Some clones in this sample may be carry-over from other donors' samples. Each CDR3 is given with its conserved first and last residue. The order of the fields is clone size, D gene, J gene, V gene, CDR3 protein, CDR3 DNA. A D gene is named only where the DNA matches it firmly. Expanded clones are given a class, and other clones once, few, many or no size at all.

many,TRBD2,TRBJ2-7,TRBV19,CASRPTSEYEQYF,TGTGCCAGTCGTCCGACTAGCGAGTACGAGCAGTACTTC
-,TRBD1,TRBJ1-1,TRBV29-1,CSVEPRDSYTEAFF,TGCAGCGTTGAACCCCGGGACAGCTACACTGAAGCTTTCTTT
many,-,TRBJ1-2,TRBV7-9,CASTPGVFYGYTF,TGTGCCAGCACGCCAGGAGTCTTCTATGGCTACACCTTC
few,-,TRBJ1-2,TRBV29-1,CSVEDFLGYTF,TGCAGCGTTGAAGATTTTCTGGGCTACACCTTC
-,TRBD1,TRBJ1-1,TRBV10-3,CAIRDRVIGTEAFF,TGTGCCATCAGGGACAGGGTAATCGGAACTGAAGCTTTCTTT
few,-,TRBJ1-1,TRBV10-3,CAISAFTNTEAFF,TGTGCCATCAGTGCTTTTACCAACACTGAAGCTTTCTTT
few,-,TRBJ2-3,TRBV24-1,CATSDLQGTGSTDTQYF,TGTGCCACCAGTGATTTGCAGGGGACGGGGAGCACAGATACGCAGTATTTT
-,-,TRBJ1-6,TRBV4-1,CASSQDGSPDSPLHF,TGCGCCAGCAGCCAAGACGGTAGCCCAGATTCACCCCTCCACTTT
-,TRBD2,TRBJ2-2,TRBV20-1,CSASRTSGRVGELFF,TGCAGTGCTTCCAGGACTAGCGGGAGGGTCGGGGAGCTGTTTTTT
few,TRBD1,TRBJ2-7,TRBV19,CASSFRDRTYEQYF,TGTGCCAGTAGTTTCCGGGACAGGACCTACGAGCAGTACTTC
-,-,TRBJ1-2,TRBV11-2,CASSLGGPLAGYTF,TGTGCCAGCAGCTTAGGCGGGCCTTTGGCTGGCTACACCTTC
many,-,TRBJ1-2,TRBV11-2,CASSAQGWGHGYTF,TGTGCCAGCAGCGCCCAGGGTTGGGGGCATGGCTACACCTTC
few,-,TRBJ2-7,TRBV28,CASKRTGDEYEQYF,TGTGCCAGCAAGAGGACGGGAGATGAATACGAGCAGTACTTC